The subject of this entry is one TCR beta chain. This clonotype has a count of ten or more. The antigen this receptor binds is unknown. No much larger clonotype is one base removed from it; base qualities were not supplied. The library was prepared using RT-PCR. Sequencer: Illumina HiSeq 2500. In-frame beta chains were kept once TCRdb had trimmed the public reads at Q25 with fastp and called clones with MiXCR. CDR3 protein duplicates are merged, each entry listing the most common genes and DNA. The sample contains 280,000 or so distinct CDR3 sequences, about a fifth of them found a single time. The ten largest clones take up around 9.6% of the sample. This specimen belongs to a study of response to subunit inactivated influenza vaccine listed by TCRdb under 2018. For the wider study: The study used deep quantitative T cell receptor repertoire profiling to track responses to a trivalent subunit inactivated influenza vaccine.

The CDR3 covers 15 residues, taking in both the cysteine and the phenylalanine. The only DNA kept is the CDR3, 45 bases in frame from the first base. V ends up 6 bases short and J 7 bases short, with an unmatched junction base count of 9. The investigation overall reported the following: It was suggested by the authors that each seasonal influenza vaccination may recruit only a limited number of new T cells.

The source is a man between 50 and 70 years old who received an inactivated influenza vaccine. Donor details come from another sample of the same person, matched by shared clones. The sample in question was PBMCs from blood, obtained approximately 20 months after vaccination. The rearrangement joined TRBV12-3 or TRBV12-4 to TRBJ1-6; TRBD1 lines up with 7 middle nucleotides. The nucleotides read TGTGCCAGCAGCATAGGCAGGGGGTCCAATTCACCCCTCCACTTT. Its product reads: CASSIGRGSNSPLHF.